The 26 T cell receptor beta chains in this list originate from one sample, sequenced in a study of vaccination effects on CD4 cells after COVID-19. Following 10 days of culture, CD4+ T cells were isolated. From March to December 2020, the person had a SARS-CoV-2 infection that was confirmed by PCR. Participants each got two BNT162b2 or mRNA-1273 vaccine doses. Produced via immunoSEQ multiplex PCR; TCRdb's table is partial and in-frame only. The data hold 40,000 to 45,000 clones, with 76% observed a single time. These receptors lack a known antigen. The starting material was CD4+ T cells from PBMCs cultured without peptide, obtained after COVID-19 vaccination. These receptors came from a human donor who had a prior SARS-CoV-2 infection.

The V and J genes are TRBV19 and TRBJ2-5, with TRBD2 matching 7 bases. This CDR3 has 15 amino acids. V was pared by 3 bases and J by 2 bases, with 6 bases of the junction left unmatched. Germline V gives CDR1 LNHDA, CDR2 SQIVND (reference sequence). The CDR3 DNA follows: TGTGCCAGTAGTATGATTAGGGGAGGGCAAGAGACCCAGTACTTC. This codes for CASSMIRGGQETQYF. Looking up the rest from reference TRBV19 and TRBJ2-5 gives the full variable domain: DGGITQSPKYLFRKEGQNVTLSCEQNLNHDAMYWYRQDPGQGLRLIYYSQIVNDFQKGDIAEGYSVSREKKESFPLTVTSAQKNPTAFYLCASSMIRGGQETQYFGPGTRLLVL.

The CDR3 DNA reads TGTGCCAGCACCCCTTGGGATAGAGGGCTCGCGTCTGACCCCTACGAGCAGTACTTC. Translating gives CASTPWDRGLASDPYEQYF. V usage is TRBV7-3 and J usage is TRBJ2-7; tentative D call: TRBD2 (5 bases). The CDR3 loop spans 19 amino acids. The V gene lost 7 bases and the J gene lost 2 bases, with 30 bases spanning the gap. Germline V gene lookup returns CDR1 SGHTA and CDR2 FQGTGA.

This clone came up once. The chain is built from TRBV6-1 and TRBJ2-5, with 7 bases aligning to TRBD2. From germline, CDR1 is MNHNS and CDR2 SASEGT. The CDR3 is 15 amino acids. V was clipped by 3 bases and J by 5 bases; unmatched bases: 9. The CDR3 spells CASSDGGTVTETQYF. The CDR3 DNA follows: TGTGCCAGCAGTGACGGGGGGACGGTAACGGAGACCCAGTACTTC.

The V gene is TRBV6-2 or TRBV6-3, the J gene TRBJ2-1; D unclear. CDR3 length: 13 residues. Germline loops: CDR1 MNHEY, CDR2 SVGEGT. The ends were cut back, 1 base at V and 9 bases at J, with 10 bases in the middle. CDR3 in amino acids: CASSYLVSAEQFF. CDR3 DNA sequence: TGTGCCAGCAGTTACTTAGTTTCGGCTGAGCAGTTCTTC.

The chain uses TRBV5-1 and TRBJ2-2; 10 bases line up with TRBD1. Trimming at V came to 0 bases and at J to 5 bases, leaving 4 bases not matched to a gene. Germline CDR1 is SGHRS and CDR2 is YFSETQ. The CDR3 runs 16 residues. CDR3 sequence reads: CASSLEGQGDTGELFF. The CDR3 DNA sequence: TGCGCCAGCAGCTTGGAAGGACAGGGGGATACCGGGGAGCTGTTTTTT.

The chain is built from TRBV6-2 or TRBV6-3 and TRBJ2-1, with D perhaps TRBD2 (6 bases). Germline CDR1 reads MNHEY; CDR2 reads SVGEGT. V lost 5 bases to trimming and J lost 7 bases, with 18 bases between them. The CDR3 totals 15 residues. The CDR3 spells CASSLATAGSNEQFF. The CDR3 region has the DNA TGTGCCAGCAGTCTGGCCACGGCGGGGAGTAATGAGCAGTTCTTC.

The V and J genes are TRBV7-3 and TRBJ1-1; D is possibly TRBD1 (5 bases). CDR1 and CDR2 (germline): SGHTA, FQGTGA. The CDR3 covers 16 residues. Trimming removed 6 bases from V and 5 bases from J, with 22 bases in between. The CDR3 sequence is CASSPGQFELGTEAFF. In DNA form, the CDR3 reads TGTGCCAGCAGTCCTGGACAATTCGAACTGGGGACTGAAGCTTTCTTT. Full variable domain (outside the CDR3, taken from reference TRBV7-3 and TRBJ1-1): GAGVSQTPSNKVTEKGKYVELRCDPISGHTALYWYRQSLGQGPEFLIYFQGTGAADDSGLPNDRFFAVRPEGSVSTLKIQRTERGDSAVYLCASSPGQFELGTEAFFGQGTRLTVV.

This clone was observed a single time. This chain links TRBV7-9 with TRBJ2-7; TRBD1 matches 7 bases. This CDR3 region has 14 residues. Germline lookup yields CDR1 SEHNR and CDR2 FQNEAQ (reference sequence). V shed 4 bases and J 4 bases; nucleotides not matched to a gene: 7. The CDR3 loop is CASSSLTGKYEQYF. The CDR3 DNA follows: TGTGCCAGCAGCTCCTTGACAGGGAAGTACGAGCAGTACTTC.

The chain is built from TRBV11-2 and TRBJ2-5; the D call may be TRBD1 or TRBD2 (5 bases each). The V and J ends lost 0 bases and 9 bases respectively, with 14 bases between them. From germline, CDR1 is SGHAT and CDR2 FQNNGV. The CDR3 runs 14 residues. For the CDR3, the DNA is TGTGCCAGCAGCTTAGACCGGGACCGTGGTGCCCAGTACTTC. Protein product: CASSLDRDRGAQYF.

This chain's CDR3 is CASSLMGTSQETQYF. CDR3 coding DNA: TGTGCCAGCAGCTTGATGGGGACCTCTCAAGAGACCCAGTACTTC. The genes are TRBV7-6 and TRBJ2-5; D may match TRBD1 or TRBD2 (5 bases each). This CDR3 comprises 15 residues. Trimming removed 3 bases at V and 2 bases at J, with 13 bases between. Germline V CDR1 and CDR2: SGHVS, FNYEAQ.

V gene TRBV19 combines with J gene TRBJ2-3; TRBD2 might be the D (7 bases). CDR1 LNHDA and CDR2 SQIVND come from the germline V gene (reference sequence). V shed 6 bases and J shed 2 bases, with 9 bases lying between them. The CDR3 spans 13 residues. The chain's CDR3 is CASSRGATDTQYF. CDR3 DNA: TGTGCCAGTAGCCGGGGGGCCACAGATACGCAGTATTTT. Variable domain in full (rest from reference TRBV19 and TRBJ2-3): DGGITQSPKYLFRKEGQNVTLSCEQNLNHDAMYWYRQDPGQGLRLIYYSQIVNDFQKGDIAEGYSVSREKKESFPLTVTSAQKNPTAFYLCASSRGATDTQYFGPGTRLTVL.

The chain carries TRBV15 and TRBJ1-4; D call uncertain. The V end lost 1 base, the J end lost 5 bases, and 14 bases lay between the germline ends. Germline CDR1 and CDR2: LNHNV and YYDKDF (reference sequence). The CDR3 is made up of 16 amino acids. DNA of the CDR3: TGTGCCACCAGCAGAGCGGTCCGGGTCGCCAATGAAAAACTGTTTTTT. Encoded protein: CATSRAVRVANEKLFF.

This clone came up a few times. The chain couples TRBV5-3 to TRBJ2-7, with D perhaps being TRBD1 or TRBD2 (5 bases each). TRBV5-3 qualifies as an ORF whose function is uncertain. V was trimmed by 2 bases and J by 2 bases, leaving 17 bases between them. CDR3 size: 16 residues. The CDR3, as DNA: TGTGCCAGAAGCTTCCTTTCGGGGCGATCAACCTACGAGCAGTACTTC. Amino acid sequence: CARSFLSGRSTYEQYF.

This rearrangement joins TRBV3-1 (or the pseudogene TRBV3-2) to TRBJ2-5; D is perhaps TRBD1 or TRBD2 (5 bases each). This CDR3 is built from 16 residues. V dropped 0 bases and J dropped 4 bases, with 15 bases sitting between them. Germline CDR1 and CDR2: LGHDT and YNNKEL (reference sequence). CDR3 sequence reads: CASSQDRGSRGETQYF. CDR3 DNA sequence: TGTGCCAGCAGCCAAGATCGGGGCTCTAGGGGAGAGACCCAGTACTTC.

This chain connects TRBV21-1 to TRBJ2-7; TRBD2, the table's D call, was not compared with the DNA. TRBV21-1 is labeled a pseudogene. The length of the CDR3 is 18 residues. For the CDR3, the DNA is TGTGCCAGCAGCAAAGCGCGAGCGGGGGGGTTCAACTTACTTAAGCAGTACTTC. It translates to CASSKARAGGFNLLKQYF.

The chain uses TRBV5-5 and TRBJ1-6, with a weak D call TRBD1 (5 bases). Germline loops: CDR1 SGHKS, CDR2 YYEKEE (reference sequence). This CDR3 is built from 16 residues. V lost 2 bases to trimming and J lost 8 bases, with 17 bases between them. CDR3 amino acids: CASSFSQSQAYSPLHF. The DNA for the CDR3 is TGTGCCAGCAGCTTTTCCCAGTCACAGGCTTATTCACCCCTCCACTTT.

The genes are TRBV7-9 and TRBJ2-3; D is undetermined. Trimming removed 4 bases at V and 2 bases at J, with 13 bases between. The CDR3 runs 15 residues. The germline gives CDR1 SEHNR, CDR2 FQNEAQ (reference sequence). The DNA of the CDR3 is TGTGCCAGCAGCTCTATAGTGGGTGACACAGATACGCAGTATTTT. As protein: CASSSIVGDTDTQYF.

The chain links TRBV4-1 to TRBJ2-3; TRBD1 matches 9 bases. CDR1 MGHRA and CDR2 YSYEKL come from the germline V gene. The CDR3 is 15 residues long. V lost 4 bases, J lost 4 bases, and 6 bases stayed unmatched. Here the CDR3 reads CASSPAGQGSDTQYF. CDR3 nucleotide sequence: TGCGCCAGCAGCCCAGCAGGACAGGGGTCAGATACGCAGTATTTT.

The chain has TRBV20-1 and TRBJ2-5; 9 bases line up with TRBD2. The CDR3 loop spans 14 amino acids. Per the germline V gene, CDR1 is DFQATT and CDR2 is SNEGSKA (reference sequence). The V and J ends lost 3 bases and 5 bases, in that order; junction bases with no gene match: 7. The CDR3 region has the DNA TGCAGTGCTAGTAGCGGGAGTACCGTGGAGACCCAGTACTTC. As protein: CSASSGSTVETQYF.

This chain connects TRBV2 to TRBJ2-3; 7 positions match TRBD2. The V and J ends lost 0 bases and 12 bases, in that order; junction bases with no gene match: 6. CDR1 is SNHLY and CDR2 is FYNNEI in the germline V gene. The CDR3 totals 13 residues. CDR3 in amino acids: CASSEAVGLTQYF. The CDR3 coding sequence is TGTGCCAGCAGTGAAGCGGTGGGACTAACACAGTATTTT.

The chain is built from TRBV12-5 and TRBJ2-7; D perhaps matches TRBD1 (5 bases). Deletions cut 0 bases from V and 0 bases from J, with 12 bases between. Germline V gives CDR1 LGHNT, CDR2 FRNRAP. CDR3 length: 16 residues. Here the CDR3 DNA reads TGTGCTAGTGGTTTGGTAGCTCGCAGGGACTCCTACGAGCAGTACTTC. Translated, it gives CASGLVARRDSYEQYF.

This sequence joins TRBV9 and TRBJ1-3; D is undetermined. The CDR3 spans 15 residues. From germline, CDR1 is SGDLS and CDR2 YYNGEE. V was trimmed by 0 bases and J by 0 bases, leaving 7 bases between them. CDR3: CASSVGSISGNTIYF. The DNA of the CDR3 is TGTGCCAGCAGCGTAGGTTCTATCTCTGGAAACACCATATATTTT.

This chain connects TRBV5-6 to TRBJ1-5; D not resolved. The V gene's germline CDR1 is SGHDT and CDR2 YYEEEE. Trimming pared 4 bases from V and 1 base from J, leaving 15 bases between. This CDR3 region has 16 residues. The CDR3 region has the DNA TGTGCCAGCAGCCTTAAAGTGGCAGCGAGCAATCAGCCCCAGCATTTT. Its translation is CASSLKVAASNQPQHF.

This rearrangement joins TRBV7-2 to TRBJ2-7; 10 bases align to TRBD2. The germline gives CDR1 SGHTA, CDR2 FQGNSA. The CDR3 consists of 13 residues. V lost 6 bases to trimming and J lost 6 bases; unmatched junction nucleotides: 5. The DNA of the CDR3 is TGTGCCAGCAGTCTAGCGGGAGTTCGCGAGCAGTACTTC. Translation: CASSLAGVREQYF.

In this sample, this clone turned up a few times. The V call is TRBV29-1, the J call TRBJ2-5, with D possibly being TRBD2 (5 bases). Germline values: CDR1 SQVTM, CDR2 ANQGSEA. There are 13 residues in the CDR3. V gave up 4 bases and J gave up 2 bases, with 11 bases separating them. CDR3 loop: CSVVSLAQETQYF. In DNA form, the CDR3 reads TGCAGCGTTGTTAGCCTAGCTCAAGAGACCCAGTACTTC.

This clone was observed a handful of times. The rearrangement joins TRBV6-6 to TRBJ1-1, with TRBD1 matching over 8 bases. Trimming took 10 bases from V and 3 from J; bases not matched to a gene: 7. This CDR3 is 13 amino acids long. Germline assignment: CDR1 MNHNY and CDR2 SVGAGI (reference sequence). CDR3 amino acids: CATGQAYDTEAFF. CDR3 nucleotides: TGTGCCACGGGACAGGCGTATGACACTGAAGCTTTCTTT.